What follows are 12 T cell receptor beta chains derived from one specimen sequenced in a study of T cell responses to AZD1222 COVID-19 vaccine. Using immunoSEQ multiplex PCR, the repertoire was profiled, and TCRdb retains in-frame clones only, with some absent. The data show roughly 130,000 clones, 88% seen once. Here the sequenced sample was peripheral blood, taken on day 0 of MenACWY control vaccination. Source of these receptors: an adult in good health.

Only one count was recorded for this clone. J is TRBJ2-7 and V is TRBV5-1; TRBD2 matches 11 bases. The germline V gene has CDR1 SGHRS and CDR2 YFSETQ. The CDR3 totals 16 residues. J was trimmed by 3 bases and V by 4 bases; bases with no gene match: 9. CDR3 loop: CASSPTLAGARYEQYF. Written as DNA, the CDR3 is TGCGCCAGCAGCCCAACACTAGCGGGAGCACGCTACGAGCAGTACTTC.

Written as DNA, the CDR3 is TGTGCCAGCAGTCTGAGACCGGGCACTGAAGCTTTCTTT. It encodes CASSLRPGTEAFF. The chain is built from TRBV5-8 and TRBJ1-1, with unresolved D. The length of the CDR3 is 13 residues. V lost 5 bases and J 4 bases, leaving 12 bases between the germline ends. In germline, CDR1 is SGHTS, CDR2 YDEGEE.

The chain joins TRBV11-3 to TRBJ2-7; 8 bases line up with TRBD1. The CDR3 extends over 15 amino acids. CDR1 and CDR2 from the germline V gene are SGHNT and YENEEA. Trimming cost V 0 bases and J 4 bases; bases outside gene matches: 5. The CDR3 region has the DNA TGTGCCAGCAGCTTAGATGGGACAGGACTTTACGAGCAGTACTTC. Translating gives CASSLDGTGLYEQYF.

The chain has TRBV7-2 and TRBJ1-5; 9 positions match TRBD1. Germline values: CDR1 SGHTA, CDR2 FQGNSA. Trimming at V came to 6 bases and at J to 6 bases, leaving 3 bases not matched to a gene. The CDR3 is made up of 13 amino acids. Written as DNA, the CDR3 is TGTGCCAGCAGACAGGGGGCGGGTCAGCCCCAGCATTTT. It encodes CASRQGAGQPQHF.

CDR3 loop: CASSLYQGIPYEQYF. Here the CDR3 DNA reads TGTGCCAGCAGCTTATATCAGGGGATACCCTACGAGCAGTACTTC. The V and J genes are TRBV5-6 and TRBJ2-7; TRBD1 might be the D (6 bases). This CDR3 has 15 amino acids. Per germline, CDR1 SGHDT and CDR2 YYEEEE. V lost 2 bases and J lost 2, with 14 bases in between.

The chain is built from TRBV7-9 and TRBJ2-1, with D perhaps TRBD2 (5 bases). This CDR3 is built from 16 residues. The ends were cut back, 2 bases at V and 0 bases at J, with 11 bases in the middle. The germline CDR1 and CDR2 sequences are SEHNR and FQNEAQ (reference sequence). The CDR3 coding sequence is TGTGCCAGCAGCTTACTTGGAGGAAGCTCCTACAATGAGCAGTTCTTC. It specifies CASSLLGGSSYNEQFF.

V and J are TRBV6-1 and TRBJ2-3; D may be TRBD1 (5 bases). V was cut by 2 bases and J by 4 bases, with 16 bases left in between. Germline-derived CDR1 and CDR2 are MNHNS and SASEGT. This CDR3 contains 16 residues. The CDR3 is CASSEWAGPSPDTQYF. The CDR3 coding sequence is TGTGCCAGCAGTGAATGGGCAGGGCCCTCCCCAGATACGCAGTATTTT.

The chain uses TRBV7-2 and TRBJ2-7; maybe TRBD2 (6 bases). V was trimmed by 6 bases and J by 1 base, leaving 19 bases between them. Germline CDR1 SGHTA, CDR2 FQGNSA. This CDR3 has 16 amino acids. CDR3 in amino acids: CASSPGGIARSYEQYF. For the CDR3, the DNA is TGTGCCAGCAGTCCCGGCGGGATAGCTAGGTCCTACGAGCAGTACTTC.

V usage is TRBV7-9 and J usage is TRBJ2-7; D unclear. Per the germline V gene, CDR1 is SEHNR and CDR2 is FQNEAQ (reference sequence). Between the trimmed V and J ends, which lost 0 bases and 6 bases, there was a span of 3 bases. The CDR3 sequence is 11 residues long. The CDR3, as DNA: TGTGCCAGCAGCTTAGCGCGCGAGCAGTACTTC. It yields the protein CASSLAREQYF.

This rearrangement joins TRBV5-8 to TRBJ2-5, with D hard to call. Trimming removed 0 bases from V and 5 bases from J, with 23 bases in between. The germline V gene has CDR1 SGHTS and CDR2 YDEGEE. This CDR3 is 18 amino acids long. The CDR3 nucleotides read TGTGCCAGCAGCTTGGCCGACCTTGCGTTCGCTGGAGTTGAGACCCAGTACTTC. The encoded protein is CASSLADLAFAGVETQYF. The full variable domain, with the rest looked up from reference TRBV5-8 and TRBJ2-5, is EAGVTQSPTHLIKTRGQQATLRCSPISGHTSVYWYQQALGLGLQFLLWYDEGEERNRGNFPPRFSGRQFPNYSSELNVNALELEDSALYLCASSLADLAFAGVETQYFGPGTRLLVL.

This sequence joins TRBV9 and TRBJ1-6; D uncertain. Looked up from germline, CDR1 is SGDLS and CDR2 is YYNGEE. V was cut by 3 bases and J by 4 bases, with 5 bases left in between. The CDR3 runs 13 residues. CDR3 coding DNA: TGTGCCAGCAGCGGGTCTTATAATTCACCCCTCCACTTT. Translating gives CASSGSYNSPLHF.

This clone showed up just once. The J gene is TRBJ2-3, the V gene TRBV7-3, with D possibly being TRBD1 (5 bases). Trimming shortened V by 1 base and J by 0 bases, and 5 bases separated the two germline ends. The CDR3 is 14 amino acids. CDR1 and CDR2 (germline): SGHTA, FQGTGA. CDR3 DNA: TGTGCCAGCAGCTTAAGGGGCAGCACAGATACGCAGTATTTT. Translation: CASSLRGSTDTQYF.